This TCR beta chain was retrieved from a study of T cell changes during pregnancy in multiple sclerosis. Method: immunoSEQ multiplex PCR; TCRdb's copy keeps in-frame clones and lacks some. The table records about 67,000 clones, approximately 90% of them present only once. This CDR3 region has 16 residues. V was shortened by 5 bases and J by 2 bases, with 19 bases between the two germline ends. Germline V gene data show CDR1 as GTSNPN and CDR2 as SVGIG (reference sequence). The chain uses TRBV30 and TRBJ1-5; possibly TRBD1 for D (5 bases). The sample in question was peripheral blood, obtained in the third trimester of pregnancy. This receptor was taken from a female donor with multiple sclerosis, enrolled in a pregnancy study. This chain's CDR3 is CAWGRGGDLRNQPQHF. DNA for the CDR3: TGTGCCTGGGGCCGAGGAGGGGATTTACGCAATCAGCCCCAGCATTTT.